The 11 T cell receptor beta chains below were found in one sample sequenced in a study of low-dose radiotherapy and immunotherapy resistance in tumors. cDNA synthesis used a TRAV/TRBV-specific primer set for both chains. Both a constant-region primer and a V-primer adapter served to amplify TCRs across approximately 19 PCR cycles. TCRdb ran MiXCR on the reads and lists one entry per CDR3 protein. The sample holds about 58,000 distinct CDR3 sequences; 23% are singletons and the top ten take roughly 6.7%. The time point: after trial treatment. Stated treatment: LDRT plus nivolumab, ipilimumab, low-dose cyclophosphamide and aspirin (RACIN trial). The sample consisted of PBMCs, taken after low-dose radiotherapy plus immunotherapy. All receptors derive from a male donor with prostate cancer.

This clonotype has a handful of counts. Given a far larger clone just one base away, this is likely a sequencing read error. The CDR3 DNA reads as TGCGCCAGCAGCCTAGAGCGGGGGGTATACAATGAGCAGTACTTC. The encoded protein is CASSLERGVYNEQYF. The chain is built from TRBV5-1 and TRBJ2-7; 9 positions agree with TRBD2. V trimming: 4 bases; J trimming: 7 bases; junction bases outside the gene matches: 12. The CDR3 is 15 amino acids. Germline assignment: CDR1 SGHRS and CDR2 YFSETQ.

This clonotype was seen once. This likely reflects a read error, since a far larger clone is one base away. The chain has TRBV7-2 and TRBJ2-5, with 7 bases fitting TRBD2. Germline-derived CDR1 and CDR2 are SGHTA and FQGNSA. The CDR3 is 13 amino acids. Germline trimming cut 5 bases from V and 11 bases from J; bases unmatched to any gene: 11. The CDR3 nucleotides are TGTGCCAGCAGCCGGGGGGACTACAATGAGCAGTACTTC. It yields the protein CASSRGDYNEQYF.

As to this clonotype: One base separates it from a far larger clone, so it is likely a read error. The gene calls are TRBV12-3 or TRBV12-4 and TRBJ2-1; 7 bases are shared with TRBD1. There are 14 residues in the CDR3. CDR3 loop: CASSLALTGVGQFF. The CDR3 nucleotides are TGTGCCAGCAGCTTAGCCCTCACAGGGGTCGGGCAGTTCTTC.

In its sample, this clonotype was seen a few times. The chain carries TRBV24-1 and TRBJ1-2, with 8 bases matching TRBD1. Germline lookup yields CDR1 KGHDR and CDR2 SFDVKD. This CDR3 has 15 residues. With 2 bases clipped from V and 4 bases from J, the junction kept 5 bases outside the gene matches. CDR3 residues: CATSDSVTGGYGYTF. Written as DNA, the CDR3 is TGTGCCACCAGTGATTCCGTAACAGGGGGCTATGGCTACACCTTC.

Many counts were recorded for this clonotype. The chain combines TRBV7-6 with TRBJ2-2; 7 bases match TRBD1. Unmatched junction bases numbered 4, after V lost 3 bases and J lost 0 bases. The CDR3 is 16 residues long. The germline V gene encodes CDR1 SGHVS and CDR2 FNYEAQ. This CDR3 is CASSLKGQPNTGELFF. DNA of the CDR3: TGTGCCAGCAGCTTGAAGGGACAGCCGAACACCGGGGAGCTGTTTTTT.

This clonotype appeared many times. This chain connects TRBV28 to TRBJ2-7; 10 bases fit TRBD1. V shed 7 bases, J shed 2 bases, and the junction held 5 bases outside the gene matches. Germline CDR1 MDHEN, CDR2 SYDVKM. The CDR3 covers 14 residues. The CDR3 bases are TGTGCCAGCACACCGGGACAGGGGACCTACGAGCAGTACTTC. This codes for CASTPGQGTYEQYF.

Notes on this clonotype: With only one base between it and a far larger clone, this is likely a read error. CDR3 coding DNA: TGTGCCATCAGGCCCGGGACGGGGAACTACGAGCAGTTCTTC. Translating it yields CAIRPGTGNYEQFF. This chain connects TRBV10-3 to TRBJ2-1; TRBD1 or TRBD2 may be the D gene (5 bases each). Trimming removed 6 bases at V and 10 bases at J, with 19 bases between. From germline, CDR1 is ENHRY and CDR2 SYGVKD. The CDR3 has 14 amino acids.

This clonotype showed up many times. The CDR3 nucleotides read TGTGCCAGCAACGGAAGCGGGAACTCAGAAGAGACCCAGTACTTC. This encodes CASNGSGNSEETQYF. V is TRBV28 and J is TRBJ2-5, with 7 bases matching TRBD2. Germline lookup yields CDR1 MDHEN and CDR2 SYDVKM. This CDR3 region has 15 residues. Trimming at V came to 7 bases and at J to 3 bases, leaving 11 bases not matched to a gene.

The table lists this clonotype with many counts. V gene TRBV14 combines with J gene TRBJ2-1; TRBD2 matches at 12 bases. Trimming removed 5 bases from V and 3 bases from J; junction bases left unmatched: 2. Germline V gene data show CDR1 as SGHDN and CDR2 as FVKESK. This CDR3 comprises 15 residues. This chain's CDR3 is CASSTLAGGYNEQFF. The CDR3 nucleotides are TGTGCCAGCAGCACACTAGCGGGGGGCTACAATGAGCAGTTCTTC.

This clonotype was picked up many times. V usage is TRBV9 and J usage is TRBJ2-1; D remains unclear. Trimming stripped 4 bases from V and 7 bases from J, with 6 bases between. Germline loops: CDR1 SGDLS, CDR2 YYNGEE. This CDR3 has 11 residues. This CDR3 reads CASSRLNEQFF. The CDR3 coding sequence is TGTGCCAGCAGCCGACTGAATGAGCAGTTCTTC.

This clonotype was seen at least ten times. The chain couples TRBV19 to TRBJ1-6; 7 bases agree with TRBD1. CDR3 length: 15 residues. Trimming removed 5 bases from V and 7 bases from J; junction bases left unmatched: 8. Germline values: CDR1 LNHDA, CDR2 SQIVND (reference sequence). The CDR3 sequence: CASSVDRVENSPLHF. The CDR3 DNA follows: TGTGCCAGTAGTGTTGACAGGGTGGAGAATTCACCCCTCCACTTT. Based on the CDR3 plus reference TRBV19 and TRBJ1-6, the full variable domain is DGGITQSPKYLFRKEGQNVTLSCEQNLNHDAMYWYRQDPGQGLRLIYYSQIVNDFQKGDIAEGYSVSREKKESFPLTVTSAQKNPTAFYLCASSVDRVENSPLHFGNGTRLTVT.